Presented here are 2 T cell receptor beta chains from one specimen sequenced in a study of identical twins. TCRdb redid the calling of the 5' RACE reads with MiXCR, one entry per CDR3 protein. The repertoire includes around 280,000 distinct CDR3 sequences, roughly 8.6% of them detected once, and 2% to 2.5% sits in the top ten. This same sample was also taken into another study, of yellow fever vaccine responses in identical twins.

The sequencing sample was made of memory (CD45RO+) T cells sorted from blood. These receptors all stem from a woman aged 18 to 35 in good health.

This clonotype was counted ten times or more. The chain carries TRBV7-3 and TRBJ2-1; D is perhaps TRBD1 or TRBD2 (5 bases each). CDR1 and CDR2 from the germline V gene are SGHTA and FQGTGA. This CDR3 spans 14 amino acids. Trimming shortened V by 4 bases and J by 6 bases, and 13 bases separated the two germline ends. In nucleotides, the CDR3 is TGTGCCAGCAGCTCCGGGCTGGGGACCAATGAGCAGTTCTTC. Encoded protein: CASSSGLGTNEQFF.

This clonotype showed up many times. J is TRBJ1-2 and V is TRBV29-1, with 7 bases aligning to TRBD1. CDR1 and CDR2 from the germline V gene are SQVTM and ANQGSEA. V trimming: 7 bases; J trimming: 6 bases; junction bases outside the gene matches: 5. The CDR3 loop spans 11 amino acids. CDR3 sequence reads: CSAQQGNGYTF. CDR3 DNA: TGCAGCGCACAACAGGGGAATGGCTACACCTTC.